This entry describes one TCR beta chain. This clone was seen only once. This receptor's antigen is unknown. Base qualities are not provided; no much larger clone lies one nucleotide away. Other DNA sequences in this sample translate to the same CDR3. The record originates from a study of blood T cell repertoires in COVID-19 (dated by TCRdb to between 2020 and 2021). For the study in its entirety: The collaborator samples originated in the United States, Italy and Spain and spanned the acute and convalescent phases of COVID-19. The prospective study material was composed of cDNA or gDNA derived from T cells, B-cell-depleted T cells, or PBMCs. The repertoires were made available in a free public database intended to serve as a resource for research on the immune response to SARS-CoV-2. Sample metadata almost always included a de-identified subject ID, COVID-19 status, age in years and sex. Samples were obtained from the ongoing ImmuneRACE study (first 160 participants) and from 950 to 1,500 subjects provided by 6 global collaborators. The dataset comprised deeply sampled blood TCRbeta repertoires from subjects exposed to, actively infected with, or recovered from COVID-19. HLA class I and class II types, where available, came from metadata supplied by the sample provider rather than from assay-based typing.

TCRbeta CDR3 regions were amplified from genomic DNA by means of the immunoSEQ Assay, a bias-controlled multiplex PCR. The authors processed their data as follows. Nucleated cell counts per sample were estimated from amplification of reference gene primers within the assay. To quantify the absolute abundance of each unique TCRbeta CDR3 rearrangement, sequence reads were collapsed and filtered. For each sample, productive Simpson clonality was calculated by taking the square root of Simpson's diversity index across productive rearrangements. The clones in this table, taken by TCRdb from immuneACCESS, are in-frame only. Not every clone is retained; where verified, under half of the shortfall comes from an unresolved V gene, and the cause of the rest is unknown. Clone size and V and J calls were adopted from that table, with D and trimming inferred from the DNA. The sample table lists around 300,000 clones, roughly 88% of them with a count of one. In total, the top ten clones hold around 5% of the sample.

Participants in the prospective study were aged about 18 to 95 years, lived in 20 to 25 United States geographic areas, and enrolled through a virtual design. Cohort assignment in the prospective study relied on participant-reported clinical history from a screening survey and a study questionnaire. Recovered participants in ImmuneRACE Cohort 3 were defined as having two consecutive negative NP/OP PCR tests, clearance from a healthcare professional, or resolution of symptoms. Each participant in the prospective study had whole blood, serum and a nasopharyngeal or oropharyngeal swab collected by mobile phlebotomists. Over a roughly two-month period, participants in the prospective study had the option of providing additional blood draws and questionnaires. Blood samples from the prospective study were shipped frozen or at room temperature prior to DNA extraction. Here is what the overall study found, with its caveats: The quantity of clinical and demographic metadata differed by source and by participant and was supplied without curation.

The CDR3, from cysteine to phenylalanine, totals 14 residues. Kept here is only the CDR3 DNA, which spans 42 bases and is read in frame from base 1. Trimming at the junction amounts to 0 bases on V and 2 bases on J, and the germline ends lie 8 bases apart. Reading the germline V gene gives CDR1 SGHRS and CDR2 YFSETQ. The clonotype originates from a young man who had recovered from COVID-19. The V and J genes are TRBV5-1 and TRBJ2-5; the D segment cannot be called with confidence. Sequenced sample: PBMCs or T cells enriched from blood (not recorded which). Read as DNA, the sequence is TGCGCCAGCAGCTTGGGGTCGGGTCAAGAGACCCAGTACTTC. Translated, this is CASSLGSGQETQYF. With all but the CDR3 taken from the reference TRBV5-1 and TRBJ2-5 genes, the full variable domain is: KAGVTQTPRYLIKTRGQQVTLSCSPISGHRSVSWYQQTPGQGLQFLFEYFSETQRNKGNFPGRFSGRQFSNSRSEMNVSTLELGDSALYLCASSLGSGQETQYFGPGTRLLVL.